This T cell receptor (beta chain) was captured in a study of CD8 T cells in ankylosing spondylitis. The germline CDR1 and CDR2 sequences are SGHRS and YFSETQ. CDR3 length equals 15 residues. Trimming stripped 4 bases from V and 0 bases from J, with 13 bases between. TCRdb re-derived calls from the 5' RACE reads in MiXCR, one entry per CDR3 protein. In the table there are 50,000 to 70,000 distinct CDR3 sequences, around 6.5% of which are singletons. This clonotype was counted many times. The rearrangement uses TRBV5-1 and TRBJ1-2; D possibly corresponds to TRBD1 (5 bases). The sequenced material came from synovial fluid, either unsorted or a sorted T cell fraction (not recorded which). The clonotype was recovered from a male donor with ankylosing spondylitis. In DNA form, the CDR3 reads TGCGCCAGCAGCCACGAAGACAGTACTAACTATGGCTACACCTTC. It is translated as CASSHEDSTNYGYTF.